Below, 16 T cell receptor beta chains from the same sample are listed, as sequenced in a study of metastatic and nonmetastatic thyroid tumors. Treatment of any kind had been given to no patient before thyroid surgery. TCRdb reassembled clones from the PCR reads with MiXCR. The sample holds approximately 58,000 clones, 20% seen once. Sequenced: blood. The receptors shown here come from a female donor with papillary thyroid cancer or a benign thyroid nodule (not recorded which). Some clones in this sample may be carry-over from other donors' samples.

This clone was observed at least ten times. J is TRBJ2-3 and V is TRBV6-4; 10 nucleotides align to TRBD2. The CDR3 sequence is 15 residues long. V shed 5 bases and J 1 base; nucleotides not matched to a gene: 3. The germline V gene encodes CDR1 MRHNA and CDR2 SNTAGT. The CDR3 DNA sequence: TGTGCCAGCAGTTTCCTAGCGGGGGGCACAGATACGCAGTATTTT. As protein: CASSFLAGGTDTQYF.

This clone came up a few times. At one end the junction does not follow the germline gene, possibly because of a read error. This chain uses TRBV7-7 with TRBJ2-3; D unresolved. Germline CDR1 reads SSHAT; CDR2 reads FNYEAQ (reference sequence). The CDR3 has 13 residues. This chain's CDR3 is CASSPRPTDTQYF. The CDR3 bases are TGTGCTAGCAGCCCGAGACCCACAGATACGCAGTATTTT.

Only one count was recorded for this clone. Since a much larger clone is just one base distant, this may be a read error. CDR3 sequence reads: CASSARGLFEQYF. The CDR3 nucleotides are TGTGCCAGCAGCGCCCGGGGTCTCTTCGAGCAGTACTTC. The gene calls are TRBV5-6 and TRBJ2-7, with D tentatively TRBD2 (5 bases). CDR1 is SGHDT and CDR2 is YYEEEE in the germline V gene. CDR3 length equals 13 residues. V was trimmed by 4 bases and J by 6 bases, leaving 14 bases between them.

This clone has a count of ten or more. The J gene is TRBJ1-5, the V gene TRBV19; 9 bases line up with TRBD1. The CDR3 extends over 16 amino acids. The J segment lost 6 bases and the V segment lost 3 bases, leaving 9 bases of the junction unmatched. Germline V lookup: CDR1 LNHDA, CDR2 SQIVND (reference sequence). For the CDR3, the DNA is TGTGCCAGTAGTATGGACAGGGGAGCGGGTCGTCAGCCCCAGCATTTT. Translating it yields CASSMDRGAGRQPQHF.

At least ten counts were recorded for this clone. The CDR3 loop reads CASSATGTKGKLFF. The CDR3 DNA reads as TGTGCCAGCAGTGCAACCGGGACCAAGGGAAAACTGTTTTTT. The rearrangement links TRBV2 to TRBJ1-4; possible D gene TRBD1, 5 bases. This CDR3 contains 14 residues. Germline CDR1 and CDR2: SNHLY and FYNNEI. V was pared by 4 bases and J by 10 bases, with 16 bases between.

This clone was seen a few times. This sequence joins TRBV28 and TRBJ2-1, with TRBD2 identical over 7 bases. Per the germline V gene, CDR1 is MDHEN and CDR2 is SYDVKM. There are 14 residues in the CDR3. The J segment lost 3 bases and the V segment lost 7 bases, leaving 6 bases of the junction unmatched. The CDR3 region is CASTPREDYNEQFF. The CDR3 nucleotides read TGTGCCAGCACCCCTCGGGAGGACTACAATGAGCAGTTCTTC. The full variable domain, its missing parts supplied by reference TRBV28 and TRBJ2-1, is DVKVTQSSRYLVKRTGEKVFLECVQDMDHENMFWYRQDPGLGLRLIYFSYDVKMKEKGDIPEGYSVSREKKERFSLILESASTNQTSMYLCASTPREDYNEQFFGPGTRLTVL.

This clone has ten or more counts. The rearrangement uses TRBV28 and TRBJ2-7; 7 positions match TRBD1. The CDR3 sequence is 13 residues long. J was trimmed by 2 bases and V by 3 bases; bases with no gene match: 1. CDR1 and CDR2 (germline): MDHEN, SYDVKM. CDR3 sequence: CASSFGTAYEQYF. The DNA for the CDR3 is TGTGCCAGCAGTTTCGGGACAGCCTACGAGCAGTACTTC. The complete variable domain, with remaining parts taken from reference TRBV28 and TRBJ2-7, reads DVKVTQSSRYLVKRTGEKVFLECVQDMDHENMFWYRQDPGLGLRLIYFSYDVKMKEKGDIPEGYSVSREKKERFSLILESASTNQTSMYLCASSFGTAYEQYFGPGTRLTVT.

This clone was counted ten times or more. The chain joins TRBV7-2 to TRBJ2-1; 8 bases align to TRBD2. Trimming took 4 bases from V and 8 from J; bases not matched to a gene: 10. The CDR3 length is 15 residues. Germline assignment: CDR1 SGHTA and CDR2 FQGNSA. The CDR3 reads CASSYLSGSVDEQFF. DNA of the CDR3: TGTGCCAGCAGCTATCTCAGCGGGAGTGTTGATGAGCAGTTCTTC.

A remark on this clone: With a much larger clone just one base away, this may be a read error. The rearrangement joins TRBV7-9 to TRBJ1-5; D gene uncertain. Between the trimmed V and J ends, which lost 2 bases and 4 bases, there was a span of 6 bases. Germline loops: CDR1 SEHNR, CDR2 FQNEAQ (reference sequence). This CDR3 has 13 residues. The chain's CDR3 is CASSLSRNQPQHF. Here the CDR3 DNA reads TGTGCCAGCAGCTTATCACGAAATCAGCCCCAGCATTTT.

This chain joins TRBV7-9 and TRBJ2-7; D unclear. The CDR3 is 14 amino acids. CDR1 and CDR2 (germline): SEHNR, FQNEAQ (reference sequence). The germline V and J ends were trimmed by 2 bases and 7 bases, with 15 bases remaining between them. CDR3 DNA sequence: TGTGCCAGCAGCTTAAAGGCGGCTACTTCGGAGCAGTACTTC. Translating it yields CASSLKAATSEQYF.

A few counts support this clone. A much larger clone lies one base from this, so it may be a read error. This sequence joins TRBV29-1 and TRBJ2-1; possible D gene TRBD1, 5 bases. The V end lost 6 bases, the J end lost 6 bases, and 15 bases lay between the germline ends. CDR3 length: 13 residues. Germline V lookup: CDR1 SQVTM, CDR2 ANQGSEA. The CDR3 sequence: CSVARGACNEQFF. For the CDR3, the DNA is TGCAGCGTGGCTAGGGGCGCCTGCAATGAGCAGTTCTTC.

Ten or more counts support this clone. The V call is TRBV5-8, the J call TRBJ1-1, with a possible D match to TRBD1 (5 bases). In germline, CDR1 is SGHTS, CDR2 YDEGEE. The CDR3 is 14 residues long. The V end lost 6 bases, the J end lost 4 bases, and 16 bases lay between the germline ends. The CDR3 DNA reads as TGTGCCAGCACCCGGGCCGGGCAGGGCACTGAAGCTTTCTTT. Its protein product is CASTRAGQGTEAFF. The full variable domain, rest sourced from reference TRBV5-8 and TRBJ1-1, is EAGVTQSPTHLIKTRGQQATLRCSPISGHTSVYWYQQALGLGLQFLLWYDEGEERNRGNFPPRFSGRQFPNYSSELNVNALELEDSALYLCASTRAGQGTEAFFGQGTRLTVV.

Turning to this clone: A read error may produce the germline difference seen at one junction end. The chain recombines TRBV6-1 with TRBJ2-7; D is unresolved. Germline CDR1 is MNHNS and CDR2 is SASEGT. The CDR3 extends over 12 amino acids. CDR3 region: CAARSSNYEQNF. The CDR3 coding sequence is TGTGCCGCGAGGAGTTCCAACTACGAGCAGAACTTC.

This clone was counted a few times. Other DNA variants within this sample encode the same CDR3. The rearrangement joins TRBV3-1 to TRBJ1-1; D may be TRBD1 (6 bases). With 9 bases removed from V and 0 bases from J, the gap between germline ends came to 20 bases. CDR1 and CDR2 (germline): LGHDT, YNNKEL (reference sequence). CDR3 length: 16 residues. The CDR3 DNA sequence: TGTGCCAGTATCAATAGCGGGGGGCTAATGAACACTGAAGCTTTCTTT. It is translated as CASINSGGLMNTEAFF.

As to this clone: A much larger clonotype is one base distant, so this may be a read error. V and J are TRBV2 and TRBJ1-1; possible D gene TRBD1, 5 bases. V was shortened by 6 bases and J by 1 base, with 12 bases between the two germline ends. Germline-derived CDR1 and CDR2 are SNHLY and FYNNEI. The CDR3 consists of 14 residues. DNA for the CDR3: TGTGCCAGCAGAGGGGTTTCTCGGAACACTGAAGCTTTCTTT. Encoded protein: CASRGVSRNTEAFF. Full variable domain (missing parts from reference TRBV2 and TRBJ1-1): EPEVTQTPSHQVTQMGQEVILRCVPISNHLYFYWYRQILGQKVEFLVSFYNNEISEKSEIFDDQFSVERPDGSNFTLKIRSTKLEDSAMYFCASRGVSRNTEAFFGQGTRLTVV.

The table lists this clone with many counts. The J gene is TRBJ2-3, the V gene TRBV15, with D perhaps matching TRBD1 (6 bases). Trimming shortened V by 8 bases and J by 5 bases, and 14 bases separated the two germline ends. Germline values: CDR1 LNHNV, CDR2 YYDKDF (reference sequence). The CDR3 consists of 13 residues. The CDR3 DNA follows: TGTGCCACCCGCCACAGGGCAGTAGATACGCAGTATTTT. Protein sequence: CATRHRAVDTQYF.